This T cell receptor beta chain was recorded in a study of blood T cells in healthy people across ages. The germline gives CDR1 LGHDT, CDR2 YNNKEL (reference sequence). V lost 6 bases and J 8 bases, leaving 7 bases between the germline ends. The CDR3 runs to 10 residues. The use of a sample-barcoded 5' primer and a J-beta primer mix characterized a second PCR of roughly 7 to 11 cycles. Each cDNA molecule, via a template-switch adaptor with 12 random nucleotides, was tagged. TCRdb analysed the 5' RACE reads with MiXCR anew, one entry per CDR3 protein. The sample records hundreds of thousands of distinct CDR3 sequences, under 35% being singletons.

The clonotype originates from a woman over 75 in good health. The rearrangement joins TRBV3-1 to TRBJ1-1; D is uncertain. Sequencing was performed on blood. CDR3 sequence (DNA): TGTGCCAGCAGGAAAGTCGAAGCTTTCTTT. Amino acids: CASRKVEAFF.